Given below is one T cell receptor (beta chain) in context. This clonotype was detected only a few times. What this receptor recognizes is not known. No quality values exist for individual bases; no much larger clone is one base distant. This sample is part of a study of human T cells and chemical hapten exposure (dated by TCRdb to about 2021). For context, the study as a whole: For sensitization, 2% DPC in acetone was applied to an approximately 2 cm by approximately 2 cm area of upper inner arm skin. Patch testing was performed on the upper back with Finn chambers containing 0.01% DPC, and the patch tests were scored after 6 days according to International Contact Dermatitis Research Group standards. Peripheral blood TCR repertoire changes were tracked in vivo in alopecia patients during primary and secondary sensitization to the hapten diphenylcyclopropenone (DPC). Blood samples were taken from patients before sensitization (week 0) and then at 2, 6 and about 24 weeks after DPC sensitization. Libraries were pooled for sequencing, and per-sample TCR yields varied mainly because of small differences in library volumes within the pool. About 27 alopecia patients gave blood for TCR sequencing at one to four time points (pre-sensitization, 2, 6 and 24 weeks). Patients additionally received weekly therapeutic DPC doses to the scalp throughout the approximately 25-week study period. Most of the patients in the cohort were female, and the cohort covered alopecia areata with under or over 50% scalp involvement, alopecia totalis and alopecia universalis. Overall study outcomes, separate from this receptor: The number of PT1 expanded TCRs positively correlated with patch test score, significant at thresholds 8, 16 and 32 but not 4. No change with DPC sensitization was found in the number of TCRs above 1 in 1000 frequency, and no evidence of global repertoire structure alterations was found. After repeated subsampling, the strength of the expansion versus patch-test correlation and the threshold at which it became significant changed. Significantly more large CDR3 similarity clusters were formed by expanded TCRs than by pre-sensitization or healthy control sets, consistent with antigen-driven responses. Because every patient had alopecia, a presumed autoimmune disease, the patients' immune response might differ from that of healthy individuals.

Library method: RACE. The instrument was a NextSeq 500. Library preparation attached unique molecular identifiers to individual cDNA molecules for quantitative, reproducible TCR counting. Each blood RNA sample was used to sequence both TCR alpha and TCR beta chains. The paper's processing steps were these. Samples had a median of approximately 93,000 TCRs, with a range from roughly 20,000 to 700,000. The Decombinator software suite was used to annotate the V, J and CDR3 of the TCR reads. For the PS versus PT1 abundance plots, all samples were subsampled to the same number of TCRs (28,000). TCRs were defined as expanded if absent before sensitization and observed at least eight times at the 2-week time point. In-frame beta chains were kept once TCRdb had trimmed the public reads at Q25 with fastp and called clones with MiXCR. CDR3 protein duplicates are merged, each entry listing the most common genes and DNA. None of the V and J calls come from the authors' own analysis; TCRdb made them. In all, the sample holds approximately 260,000 distinct CDR3 sequences, and approximately 8% of those were seen once. 1.2% of the sample is taken by the ten largest.

The time point label for this specimen denotes: pre-sensitization, week 0. The treatment or condition label corresponds to: therapeutic diphenylcyclopropenone sensitization with weekly scalp DPC. Blood at each patch-test visit was drawn before the patch test was applied. Patients were considered eligible if aged 18 to 70, diagnosed with alopecia and deemed suitable for DPC therapy, and patients were excluded if pregnant. Total RNA was extracted from unfractionated whole blood that had been collected in Tempus Blood RNA tubes. The CDR3 runs 15 amino acids, cysteine and phenylalanine included. The only DNA kept is the CDR3, 45 bases in frame from the first base. V is reduced by 1 base and J by 4 bases, leaving a spacing of 12 bases between them. The germline V gene encodes CDR1 SGHAT and CDR2 FQNNGV.

This sample comprised whole blood, obtained in connection with sensitization to the hapten diphenylcyclopropenone (DPC). The TCR sequence derives from a man younger than 35 with alopecia areata. Some clones in this sample may be carry-over from other donors' samples. This chain is built from TRBV11-2 and TRBJ2-3; TRBD2 is possibly the D segment (6 matching bases). In nucleotide form, the sequence is TGTGCCAGCAGCTTAGTTCGGGGGTCGGCAGATACGCAGTATTTT. Translated, this gives CASSLVRGSADTQYF.